Included here is one T cell receptor (beta chain) sequence, with context. Its antigen remains undetermined. No much larger clone exists at a distance of one base, and base qualities are not known. These data originate in a study of blood T cell repertoires in COVID-19 (TCRdb year 2020). Study-level background: Collaborator samples came from the United States, Italy and Spain and covered acute and convalescent phases of COVID-19. The material from the prospective study consisted of cDNA or gDNA derived from T cells, B-cell-depleted T cells, or PBMCs. The dataset comprised deeply sampled blood TCRbeta repertoires from subjects exposed to, actively infected with, or recovered from COVID-19. The repertoires were made available in a free public database intended to serve as a resource for research on the immune response to SARS-CoV-2. The samples were drawn from the first 160 participants of the ongoing ImmuneRACE study and from 950 to 1,500 subjects provided by 6 global collaborators. Nearly every sample came with metadata listing a de-identified subject ID, COVID-19 status, age in years and sex. Where available, HLA class I and class II types were obtained from metadata supplied by the sample provider rather than from assay-based typing.

General study outcomes and caveats: The quantity of clinical and demographic metadata differed by source and by participant and was supplied without curation.

Whole blood was collected in K2EDTA tubes by collaborating institutions according to the institutions' own protocols. For TCRbeta analysis, collaborators shipped samples in one of three forms: frozen whole blood, isolated PBMCs, or DNA extracted from either of those sample types. The CDR3 numbers 16 residues from cysteine through phenylalanine. Only the CDR3 part of the read is kept: 48 bases, read in frame from the first base. CDR1 and CDR2 are drawn from the germline V gene: LGHNA, YSLEER. The junction shows trimming of 1 base on V and 0 bases on J, and the gene matches do not reach 6 bases of it. TCRbeta CDR3 regions were amplified from genomic DNA using the immunoSEQ Assay, a bias-controlled multiplex PCR. Regarding the original processing steps: The number of nucleated cells in each sample was estimated by amplification of reference gene primers within the assay. To quantify the absolute abundance of each unique TCRbeta CDR3 rearrangement, sequence reads were collapsed and filtered. For each sample, productive Simpson clonality was calculated as the square root of Simpson's diversity index across productive rearrangements. TCRdb stores this immuneACCESS table with in-frame sequences only. Part of the clones is absent; in the studies checked, under half of the shortfall reflects unresolved V genes, and no reason is known for the rest. V and J calls and clone size are copied from that table; D and trimming were computed from the DNA. This sample holds around 170,000 clones; roughly 70% were observed only once. The top ten clonotypes cover less than 3% of the sample.

The sequence joins TRBV4-3 to TRBJ2-7; TRBD2 lines up with 7 middle nucleotides. The specimen was peripheral blood. The clonotype originates from a woman of 80 years or more with acute or convalescent COVID-19. The sequenced DNA: TGCGCCAGCAGCCAAGTAGCTAGCGGCTACTCCTACGAGCAGTACTTC. Its protein reads: CASSQVASGYSYEQYF.